The 8 T cell receptor beta chains reported below all come from one sample, sequenced in a study of T-cell reconstitution after alpha-beta-depleted transplantation in children. As it was prepared, the TCRbeta library received unique molecular identifiers. Via MiXCR, TCRdb re-called the PCR reads, giving one row per CDR3 protein. This sample carries under 850,000 distinct CDR3 sequences, less than 15% of them seen once, and the ten largest clones take 0.75% to 0.85%. The material sequenced was PBMCs, taken before TCRalphabeta/CD19-depleted stem cell transplant. The receptor source for this set is a girl under 10 years old with congenital amegakaryocytic thrombocytopenia, due to receive a stem cell transplant.

Notes on this clonotype: This could be a read error, since a much larger clone is one nucleotide away. This chain uses TRBV5-1 with TRBJ1-1; D uncertain. Germline V gives CDR1 SGHRS, CDR2 YFSETQ. Trimming cost V 1 base and J 6 bases, with 13 bases left between them. The CDR3 is 14 residues long. The CDR3 is CASSLRQVGSEAFF. DNA of the CDR3: TGCGCCAGCAGCTTGCGTCAGGTTGGTTCTGAAGCTTTCTTT.

This clonotype occurred a few times. The chain joins TRBV15 to TRBJ2-3, with D possibly being TRBD1 (6 bases). Germline CDR1 and CDR2: LNHNV and YYDKDF (reference sequence). Trimming took off 3 bases at V and 5 bases at J, with 12 bases between the two ends. The CDR3 is 14 amino acids. CDR3 DNA sequence: TGTGCCACCAGCAGGTCAAGAGGGGGAGATACGCAGTATTTT. Translating gives CATSRSRGGDTQYF.

The chain combines TRBV20-1 with TRBJ2-3; 11 bases match TRBD2. Unmatched junction bases numbered 4, after V lost 0 bases and J lost 2 bases. The CDR3 spans 16 residues. Germline V gene lookup returns CDR1 DFQATT and CDR2 SNEGSKA (reference sequence). The CDR3 region has the DNA TGCAGTGCTAGAGACCTAGCGGGGGGACTCACAGATACGCAGTATTTT. It translates to CSARDLAGGLTDTQYF.

The chain is built from TRBV29-1 and TRBJ2-1; D is unclear. Germline CDR1 reads SQVTM; CDR2 reads ANQGSEA. This CDR3 region has 11 residues. Trimming cost V 3 bases and J 10 bases, with 10 bases left between them. The CDR3 loop is CSVDRAREQFF. The CDR3 region has the DNA TGCAGCGTTGACCGGGCCCGGGAGCAGTTCTTC.

In its sample, this clonotype was seen many times. The chain has TRBV6-7 and TRBJ2-5, with TRBD1 as a possible D gene (6 bases). TRBV6-7 is treated as an ORF (open reading frame) with a function not yet certain. V was pared by 6 bases and J by 0 bases, with 8 bases between. The CDR3 consists of 13 residues. In DNA, the CDR3 is TGTGCCAGCAGGTCAGGGGACCAAGAGACCCAGTACTTC. Its protein product is CASRSGDQETQYF.

This clonotype was recorded a few times. The chain uses TRBV2 and TRBJ1-3; D uncertain. This CDR3 is built from 13 residues. Germline V gene sequence: CDR1 SNHLY, CDR2 FYNNEI. Trimming took 3 bases from V and 4 from J, leaving 7 bases between them. The CDR3 DNA sequence: TGTGCCAGCAGTGACGAGTTCGGAAACACCATATATTTT. Translated, it gives CASSDEFGNTIYF.

This clonotype has just a few counts. V usage is TRBV7-9 and J usage is TRBJ1-2, with TRBD1 as a possible D gene (5 bases). This CDR3 region has 12 residues. V lost 6 bases and J 6 bases, leaving 11 bases between the germline ends. Germline CDR1 is SEHNR and CDR2 is FQNEAQ (reference sequence). The CDR3 sequence is CASRGGGNGYTF. The CDR3 DNA reads as TGTGCCAGCAGGGGGGGAGGGAATGGCTACACCTTC.

The chain is built from TRBV5-1 and TRBJ2-2; 7 bases align to TRBD2. Germline CDR1 and CDR2: SGHRS and YFSETQ. Trimming at V came to 2 bases and at J to 6 bases, leaving 4 bases not matched to a gene. This CDR3 is built from 14 residues. This CDR3 reads CASSLQLASGELFF. As DNA, the CDR3 is TGCGCCAGCAGCTTACAACTAGCGTCCGGGGAGCTGTTTTTT.